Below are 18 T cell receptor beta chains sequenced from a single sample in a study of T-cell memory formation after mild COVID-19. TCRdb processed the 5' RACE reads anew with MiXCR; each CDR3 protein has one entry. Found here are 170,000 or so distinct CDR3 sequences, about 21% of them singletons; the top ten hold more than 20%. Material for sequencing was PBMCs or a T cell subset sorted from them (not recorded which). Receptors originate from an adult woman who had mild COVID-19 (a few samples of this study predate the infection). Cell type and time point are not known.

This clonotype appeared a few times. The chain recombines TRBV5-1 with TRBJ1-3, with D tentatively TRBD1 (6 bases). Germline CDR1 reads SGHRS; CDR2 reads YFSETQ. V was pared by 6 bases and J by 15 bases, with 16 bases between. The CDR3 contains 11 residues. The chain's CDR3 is CASKGDRQTYF. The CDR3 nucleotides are TGCGCCAGCAAGGGTGACAGGCAAACATATTTT.

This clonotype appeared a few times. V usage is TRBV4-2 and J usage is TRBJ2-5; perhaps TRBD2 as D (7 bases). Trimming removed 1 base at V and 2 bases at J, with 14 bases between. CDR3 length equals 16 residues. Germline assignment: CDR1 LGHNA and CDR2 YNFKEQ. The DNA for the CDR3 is TGTGCCAGCAGCCAAGCGAGGGGGGGAACTCAAGAGACCCAGTACTTC. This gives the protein CASSQARGGTQETQYF.

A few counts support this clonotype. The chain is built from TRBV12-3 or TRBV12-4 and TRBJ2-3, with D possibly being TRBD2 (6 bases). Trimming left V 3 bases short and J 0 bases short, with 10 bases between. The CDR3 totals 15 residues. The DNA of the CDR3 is TGTGCCAGCAGTTTCAAGGGGAGGAGCACAGATACGCAGTATTTT. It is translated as CASSFKGRSTDTQYF.

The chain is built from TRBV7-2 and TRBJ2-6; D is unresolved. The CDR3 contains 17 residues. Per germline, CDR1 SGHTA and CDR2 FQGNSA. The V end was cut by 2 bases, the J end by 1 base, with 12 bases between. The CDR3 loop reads CASSLWAGQSGANVLTF. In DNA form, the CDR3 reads TGTGCCAGCAGCTTATGGGCAGGTCAATCTGGGGCCAACGTCCTGACTTTC.

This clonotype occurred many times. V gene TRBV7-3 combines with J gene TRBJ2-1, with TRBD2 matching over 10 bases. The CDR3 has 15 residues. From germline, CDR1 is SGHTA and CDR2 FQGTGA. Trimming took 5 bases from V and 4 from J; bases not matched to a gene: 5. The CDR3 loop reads CASSPGTSAYNEQFF. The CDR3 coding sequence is TGTGCCAGCAGCCCAGGGACTAGCGCTTACAATGAGCAGTTCTTC. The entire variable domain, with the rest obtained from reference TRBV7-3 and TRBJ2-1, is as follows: GAGVSQTPSNKVTEKGKYVELRCDPISGHTALYWYRQSLGQGPEFLIYFQGTGAADDSGLPNDRFFAVRPEGSVSTLKIQRTERGDSAVYLCASSPGTSAYNEQFFGPGTRLTVL.

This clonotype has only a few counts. The CDR3 spells CASTQARTGSSNTEAFF. DNA of the CDR3: TGTGCCAGCACCCAGGCAAGGACAGGGTCTTCGAACACTGAAGCTTTCTTT. This chain joins TRBV6-5 and TRBJ1-1; 8 nucleotides match TRBD1. The J segment lost 1 base and the V segment lost 7 bases, leaving 14 bases of the junction unmatched. The CDR3 loop spans 17 amino acids. Germline values: CDR1 MNHEY, CDR2 SVGAGI.

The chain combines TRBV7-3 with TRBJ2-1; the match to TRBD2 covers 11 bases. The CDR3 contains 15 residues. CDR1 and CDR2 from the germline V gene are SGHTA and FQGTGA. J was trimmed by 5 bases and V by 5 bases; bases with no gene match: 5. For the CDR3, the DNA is TGTGCCAGCAGCATACTAGCGGGAGTGAACAATGAGCAGTTCTTC. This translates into CASSILAGVNNEQFF.

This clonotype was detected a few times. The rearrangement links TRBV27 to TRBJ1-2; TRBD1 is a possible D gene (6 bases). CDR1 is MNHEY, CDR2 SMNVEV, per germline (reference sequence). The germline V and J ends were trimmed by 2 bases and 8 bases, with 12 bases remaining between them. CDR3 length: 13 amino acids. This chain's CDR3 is CASSLQGLRGYTF. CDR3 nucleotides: TGTGCCAGCAGTTTACAGGGGTTGCGGGGCTACACCTTC.

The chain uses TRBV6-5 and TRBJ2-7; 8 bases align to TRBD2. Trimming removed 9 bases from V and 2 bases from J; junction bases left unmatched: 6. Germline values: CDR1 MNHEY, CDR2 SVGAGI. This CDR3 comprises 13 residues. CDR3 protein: CASTGGGAYEQYF. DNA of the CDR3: TGTGCCAGTACCGGGGGGGGGGCCTACGAGCAGTACTTC.

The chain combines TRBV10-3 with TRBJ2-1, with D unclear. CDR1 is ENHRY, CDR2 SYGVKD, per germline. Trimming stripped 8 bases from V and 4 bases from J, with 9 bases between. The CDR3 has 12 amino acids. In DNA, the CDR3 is TGTGCCATCCGTATAGGGTACAATGAGCAGTTCTTC. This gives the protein CAIRIGYNEQFF.

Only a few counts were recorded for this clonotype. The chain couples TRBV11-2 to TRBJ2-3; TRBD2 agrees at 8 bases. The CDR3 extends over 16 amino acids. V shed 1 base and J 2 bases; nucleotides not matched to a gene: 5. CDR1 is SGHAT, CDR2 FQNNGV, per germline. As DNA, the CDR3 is TGTGCCAGCAGCTTAGGGACTAGCAGAACCACAGATACGCAGTATTTT. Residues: CASSLGTSRTTDTQYF.

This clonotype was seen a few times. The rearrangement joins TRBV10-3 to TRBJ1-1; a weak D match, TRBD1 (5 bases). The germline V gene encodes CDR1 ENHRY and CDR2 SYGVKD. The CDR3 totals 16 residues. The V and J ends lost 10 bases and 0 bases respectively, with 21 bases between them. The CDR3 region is CATQTLNGTVNTEAFF. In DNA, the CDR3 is TGTGCCACCCAAACTCTCAACGGGACGGTGAACACTGAAGCTTTCTTT.

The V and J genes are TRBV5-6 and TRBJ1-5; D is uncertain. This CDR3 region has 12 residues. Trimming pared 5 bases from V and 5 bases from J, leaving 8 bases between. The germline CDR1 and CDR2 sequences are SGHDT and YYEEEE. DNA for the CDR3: TGTGCCAGCAGTAACGGGGATCAGCCCCAGCATTTT. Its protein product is CASSNGDQPQHF.

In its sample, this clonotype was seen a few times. As DNA, the CDR3 is TGTGCCAGCAGCTTTGGACTAGCGGGAGTACAGCAGTACTTC. The encoded protein is CASSFGLAGVQQYF. V gene TRBV7-2 combines with J gene TRBJ2-7, with 13 bases identical to TRBD2. The CDR3 length is 14 residues. Germline V gene data show CDR1 as SGHTA and CDR2 as FQGNSA. V dropped 3 bases and J dropped 8; count of bases not matched to a gene: 4.

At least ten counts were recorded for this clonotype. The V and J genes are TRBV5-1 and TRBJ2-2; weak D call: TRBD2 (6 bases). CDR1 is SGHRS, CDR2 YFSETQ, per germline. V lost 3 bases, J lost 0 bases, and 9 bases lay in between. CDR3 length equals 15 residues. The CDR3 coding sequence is TGCGCCAGCAGCTGGAGGGGTCCGAACACCGGGGAGCTGTTTTTT. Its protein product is CASSWRGPNTGELFF.

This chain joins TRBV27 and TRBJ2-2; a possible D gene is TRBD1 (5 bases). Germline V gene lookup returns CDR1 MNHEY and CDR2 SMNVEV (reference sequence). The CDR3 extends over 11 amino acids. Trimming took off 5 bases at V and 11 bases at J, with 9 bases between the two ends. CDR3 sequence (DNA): TGTGCCAGCAGTCTGGGGCCTGAGCTGTTTTTT. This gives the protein CASSLGPELFF.

The DNA of the CDR3 is TGTGCCAGCGGCTTCTCAGGGGGGGCTTTCTTT. This encodes CASGFSGGAFF. The chain employs TRBV12-3 or TRBV12-4 and TRBJ1-1; 7 bases line up with TRBD1. This CDR3 region has 11 residues. Trimming cost V 8 bases and J 11 bases; bases outside gene matches: 8.

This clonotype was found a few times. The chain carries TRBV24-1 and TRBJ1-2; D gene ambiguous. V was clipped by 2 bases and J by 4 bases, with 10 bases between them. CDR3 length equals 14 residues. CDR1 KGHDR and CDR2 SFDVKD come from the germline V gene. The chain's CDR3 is CATSDSGRAYGYTF. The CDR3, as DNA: TGTGCCACCAGTGATTCAGGCAGAGCCTATGGCTACACCTTC.